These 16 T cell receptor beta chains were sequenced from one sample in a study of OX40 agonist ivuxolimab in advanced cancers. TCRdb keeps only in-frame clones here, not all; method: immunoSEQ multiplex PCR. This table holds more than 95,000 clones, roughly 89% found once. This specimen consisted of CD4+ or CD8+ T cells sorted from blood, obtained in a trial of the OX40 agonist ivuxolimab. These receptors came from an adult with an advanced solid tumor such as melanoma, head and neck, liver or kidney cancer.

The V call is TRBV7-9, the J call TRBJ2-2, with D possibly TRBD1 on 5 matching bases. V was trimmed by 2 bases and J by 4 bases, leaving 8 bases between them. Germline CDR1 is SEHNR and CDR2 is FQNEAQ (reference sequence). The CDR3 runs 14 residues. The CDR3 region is CASSLRTSTGELFF. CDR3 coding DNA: TGTGCCAGCAGCTTAAGGACAAGCACCGGGGAGCTGTTTTTT.

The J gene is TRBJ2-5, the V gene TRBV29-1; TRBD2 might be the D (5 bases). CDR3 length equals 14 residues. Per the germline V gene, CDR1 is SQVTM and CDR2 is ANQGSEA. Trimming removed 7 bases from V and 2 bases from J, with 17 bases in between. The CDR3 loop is CSGSPGGQQETQYF. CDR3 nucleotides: TGCAGCGGCTCCCCAGGCGGGCAGCAAGAGACCCAGTACTTC.

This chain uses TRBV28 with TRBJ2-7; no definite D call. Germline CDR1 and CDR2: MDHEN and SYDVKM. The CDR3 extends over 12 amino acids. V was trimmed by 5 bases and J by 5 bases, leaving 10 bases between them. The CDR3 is CASSPPRNEQYF. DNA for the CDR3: TGTGCCAGCAGTCCCCCCCGGAACGAGCAGTACTTC.

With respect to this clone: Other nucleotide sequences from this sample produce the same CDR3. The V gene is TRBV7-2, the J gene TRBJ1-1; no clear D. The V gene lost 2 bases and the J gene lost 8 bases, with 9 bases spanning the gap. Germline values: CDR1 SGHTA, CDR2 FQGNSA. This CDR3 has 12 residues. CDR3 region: CASSLMSQEAFF. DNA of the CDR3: TGTGCCAGCAGCTTAATGAGTCAGGAAGCTTTCTTT.

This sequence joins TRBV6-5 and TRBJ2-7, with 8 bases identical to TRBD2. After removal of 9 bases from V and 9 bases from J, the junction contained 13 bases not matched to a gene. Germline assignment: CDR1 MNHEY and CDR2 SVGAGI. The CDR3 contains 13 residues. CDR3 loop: CARPSVTSARQYF. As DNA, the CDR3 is TGTGCCAGACCATCCGTGACTAGCGCTAGGCAGTACTTC.

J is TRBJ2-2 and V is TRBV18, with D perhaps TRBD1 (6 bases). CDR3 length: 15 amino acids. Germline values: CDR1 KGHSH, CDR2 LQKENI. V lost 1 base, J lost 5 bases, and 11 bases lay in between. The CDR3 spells CASSPRRGRTGELFF. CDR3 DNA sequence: TGTGCCAGCTCACCACGCAGGGGCAGGACCGGGGAGCTGTTTTTT. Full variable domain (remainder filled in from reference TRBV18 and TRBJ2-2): NAGVMQNPRHLVRRRGQEARLRCSPMKGHSHVYWYRQLPEEGLKFMVYLQKENIIDESGMPKERFSAEFPKEGPSILRIQQVVRGDSAAYFCASSPRRGRTGELFFGEGSRLTVL.

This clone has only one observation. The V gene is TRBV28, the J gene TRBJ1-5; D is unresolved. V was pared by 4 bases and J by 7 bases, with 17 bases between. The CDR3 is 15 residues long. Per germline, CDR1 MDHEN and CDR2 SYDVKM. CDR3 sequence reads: CASSSIGLGHQPQHF. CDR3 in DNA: TGTGCCAGCAGTTCTATTGGGCTCGGGCACCAGCCCCAGCATTTT.

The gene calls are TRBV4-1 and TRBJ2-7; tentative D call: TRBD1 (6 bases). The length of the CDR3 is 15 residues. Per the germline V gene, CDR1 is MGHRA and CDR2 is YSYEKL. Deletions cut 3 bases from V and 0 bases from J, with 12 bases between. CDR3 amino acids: CASSHPGQSSYEQYF. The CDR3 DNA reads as TGCGCCAGCAGCCATCCGGGACAAAGCTCCTACGAGCAGTACTTC.

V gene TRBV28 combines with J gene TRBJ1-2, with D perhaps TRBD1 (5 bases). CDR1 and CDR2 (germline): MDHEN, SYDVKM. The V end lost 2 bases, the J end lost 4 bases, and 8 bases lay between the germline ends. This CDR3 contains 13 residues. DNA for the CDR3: TGTGCCAGCAGTTTAAACAGGTCCTATGGCTACACCTTC. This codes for CASSLNRSYGYTF.

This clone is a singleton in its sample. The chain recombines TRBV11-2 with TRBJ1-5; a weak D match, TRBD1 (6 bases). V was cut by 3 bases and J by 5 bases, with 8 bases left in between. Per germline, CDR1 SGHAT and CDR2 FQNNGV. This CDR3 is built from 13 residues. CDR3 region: CASSFHRDQPQHF. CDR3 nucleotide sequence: TGTGCCAGCAGCTTTCACAGGGATCAGCCCCAGCATTTT.

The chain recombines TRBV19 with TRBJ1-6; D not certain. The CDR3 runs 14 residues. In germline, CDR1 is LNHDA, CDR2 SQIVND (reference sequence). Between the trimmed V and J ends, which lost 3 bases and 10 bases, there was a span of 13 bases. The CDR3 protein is CASSIPEVGSPLHF. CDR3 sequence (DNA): TGTGCCAGTAGTATCCCAGAGGTCGGGTCACCCCTCCACTTT.

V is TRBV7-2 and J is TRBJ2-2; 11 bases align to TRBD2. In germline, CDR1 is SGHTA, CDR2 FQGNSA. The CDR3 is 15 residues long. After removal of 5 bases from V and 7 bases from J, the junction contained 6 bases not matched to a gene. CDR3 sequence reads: CASSVTSGEIGELFF. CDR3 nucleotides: TGTGCCAGCAGCGTGACTAGCGGGGAGATCGGGGAGCTGTTTTTT.

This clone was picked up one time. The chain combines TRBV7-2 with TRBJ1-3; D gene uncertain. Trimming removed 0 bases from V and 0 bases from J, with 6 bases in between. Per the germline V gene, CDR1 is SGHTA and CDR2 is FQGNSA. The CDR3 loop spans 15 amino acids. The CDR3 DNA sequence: TGTGCCAGCAGCTTAGCATGGATCTCTGGAAACACCATATATTTT. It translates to CASSLAWISGNTIYF.

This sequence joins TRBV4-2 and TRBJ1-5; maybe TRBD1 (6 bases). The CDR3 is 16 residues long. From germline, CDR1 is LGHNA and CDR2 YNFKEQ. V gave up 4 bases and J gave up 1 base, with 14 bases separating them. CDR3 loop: CASSRSGDMSNQPQHF. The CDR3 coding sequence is TGTGCCAGCAGCCGGTCAGGGGATATGAGCAATCAGCCCCAGCATTTT.

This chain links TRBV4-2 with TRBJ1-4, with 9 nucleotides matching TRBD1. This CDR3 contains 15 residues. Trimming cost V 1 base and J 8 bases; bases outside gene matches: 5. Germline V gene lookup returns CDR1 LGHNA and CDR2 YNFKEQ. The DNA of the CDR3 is TGTGCCAGCAGCCAAGCCGGGACAGGGAACGAAAAACTGTTTTTT. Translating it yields CASSQAGTGNEKLFF.

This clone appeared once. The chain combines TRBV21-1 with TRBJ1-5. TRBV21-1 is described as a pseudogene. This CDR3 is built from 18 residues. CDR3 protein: CASSRPWELPYSNQPQHF. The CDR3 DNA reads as TGTGCCAGCAGCCGACCCTGGGAGCTACCCTATAGCAATCAGCCCCAGCATTTT.